This T cell receptor (beta chain) was recovered during a study of blood T cell repertoires in COVID-19. Study-level information: Acute-phase and convalescent COVID-19 samples originated in the United States, Italy and Spain. PBMCs, B-cell-depleted T cells, or T cells were the source of the cDNA or gDNA that made up the material.

Assay used: immunoSEQ multiplex PCR; TCRdb lists only in-frame clones, some missing. The table lists around 69,000 clones, about 82% of them singletons. The CDR3 has 16 residues. Per the germline V gene, CDR1 is MDHEN and CDR2 is SYDVKM. V was pared by 8 bases and J by 1 base, with 8 bases of the junction left unmatched. The source is a woman aged 55-69 years with acute or convalescent COVID-19. The chain carries TRBV28 and TRBJ2-3; 11 bases fit TRBD2. The sample comprised peripheral blood. In DNA form, the CDR3 reads TGTGCCAGCTTAGCGGGGGGGCTAGGGGGCACAGATACGCAGTATTTT. Its protein product is CASLAGGLGGTDTQYF.